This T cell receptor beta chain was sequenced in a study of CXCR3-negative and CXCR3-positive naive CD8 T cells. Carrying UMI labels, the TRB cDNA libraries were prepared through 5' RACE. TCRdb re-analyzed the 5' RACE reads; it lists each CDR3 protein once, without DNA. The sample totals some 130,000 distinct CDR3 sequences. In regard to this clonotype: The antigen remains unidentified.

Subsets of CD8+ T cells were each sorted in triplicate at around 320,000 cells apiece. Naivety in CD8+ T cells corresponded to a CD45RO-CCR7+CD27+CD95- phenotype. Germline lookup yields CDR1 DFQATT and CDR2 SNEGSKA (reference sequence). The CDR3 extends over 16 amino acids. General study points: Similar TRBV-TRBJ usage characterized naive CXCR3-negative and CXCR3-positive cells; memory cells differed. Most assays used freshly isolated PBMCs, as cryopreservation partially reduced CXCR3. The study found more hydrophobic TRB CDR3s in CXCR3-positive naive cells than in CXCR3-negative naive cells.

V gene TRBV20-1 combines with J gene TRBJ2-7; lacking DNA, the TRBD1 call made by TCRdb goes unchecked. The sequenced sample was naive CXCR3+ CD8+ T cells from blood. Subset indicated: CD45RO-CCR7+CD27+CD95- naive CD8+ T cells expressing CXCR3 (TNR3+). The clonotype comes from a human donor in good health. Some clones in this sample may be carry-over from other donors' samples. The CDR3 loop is CSARDLGPGENYEQYF.